This TCR beta chain originates from a study of Ad26.COV2.S vaccination and SARS-CoV-2 variants. Treatment specified: about 20 received Ad26.COV2.S at low or high dose, single or two shots; about 5 received placebo; per-sample allocation not given. Repertoires come from day 63 after the first vaccine or placebo injection. Study-wide findings and caveats: Total responses of T cells may have been underestimated by the analyses of TCR breadth and depth. Placebo recipients showed lower spike-specific TCR breadth than vaccinees.

In regard to this clone: Its antigen is undetermined.

From germline, CDR1 is SGHTS and CDR2 YDEGEE. The V end lost 5 bases, the J end lost 4 bases, and 18 bases lay between the germline ends. CDR3 length: 15 amino acids. Clones were read by immunoSEQ multiplex PCR, and TCRdb kept only the in-frame ones, dropping some. This table holds fewer than 600,000 clones, around 89% found once. Here the sequenced sample was peripheral blood, taken in a trial of Ad26.COV2.S vaccine versus placebo. V and J are TRBV5-8 and TRBJ1-2, with a possible D match to TRBD1 (6 bases). The receptor was isolated from a person aged 18-65 years who received the Ad26.COV2.S COVID-19 vaccine or a placebo. CDR3 sequence reads: CASRSLGGAGYGYTF. CDR3 nucleotide sequence: TGTGCCAGCAGATCGCTTGGGGGCGCCGGCTATGGCTACACCTTC.